This TCR beta chain was sequenced in a study of siplizumab effects on memory and regulatory T cells (dated by TCRdb to about 2019). Describing the broader study: The study examined how the anti-CD2 antibody siplizumab affects alloreactive T-cell subsets in allogeneic mixed lymphocyte reactions built from human PBMCs.

The paper's findings and limits, for the study overall: Of the alloreactive CD4+ clones that could be mapped, the Treg-derived share averaged about 63% with siplizumab compared with roughly 27% in control reactions. The cumulative frequency of alloreactive sequences traceable to unstimulated CD4+ memory T cells was significantly reduced by siplizumab. Unstimulated naive T cells appeared more diverse than memory T cells, and naive cells seemed to contribute substantially to the alloresponse. A naive or memory phenotype could not be assigned to roughly 80-95% of proliferating CD4+ or CD8+ clones. Whether proliferating Tregs from siplizumab cultures were suppressive was not functionally confirmed. Because sequences at frequencies below about 10^-5 were poorly captured, only a minor fraction of alloreactive clones could be mapped back to unstimulated subsets.

Sorted unstimulated T cells, along with proliferating T cells recovered from mixed lymphocyte reactions, underwent TCRbeta CDR3 sequencing. Fresh whole blood from about ten HLA-typed healthy donors served as the source for isolating PBMCs. To map where alloreactive clones came from, unstimulated CD4+ non-regulatory T cells were FACS-sorted. Turning to this clone: Its cognate antigen has yet to be identified. No base quality values were provided; no much bigger clone lies one nucleotide off.

Library creation used the immunoSEQ multiplex PCR assay. The deep sequencing platform assayed about 90,000 TCR templates per sample. Genomic DNA extracted from sorted T cells was the material used for TCRbeta CDR3 sequencing. In the original analysis: The R programming language was used for clonal analysis of the TCRbeta CDR3 data. Unstimulated samples were compared with post-reaction CFSE-low samples to define alloreactive CD4+ and CD8+ clones. Regulatory or non-regulatory origin of alloreactive CD4+ clones was assigned by matching sequences to the sorted unstimulated Treg and non-Treg repertoires. This immuneACCESS table, as held by TCRdb, lists in-frame sequences with V and J called but not all clones. Of the missing ones, under half trace to an unresolved V gene in checked studies; the others have no known cause. D and trimming were read from the DNA, whereas the V and J calls and clone size are those reported in that table. The sample contains around 100,000 clones, about 90% of them found a single time. The ten largest clones capture around 12% of the sample.

Trimming at the junction amounts to 6 bases on V and 5 bases on J, and the germline ends lie 19 bases apart. CDR1 is given as LNHDA and CDR2 as SQIVND, both from the germline V gene (reference sequence). The CDR3 numbers 15 residues from cysteine through phenylalanine. CDR3 DNA only is kept here, 45 bases in frame from base 1. The source material was non-Treg CD4+ T cells sorted from blood. The sample's cell subset or site label, decoded: FACS-sorted unstimulated CD4+ non-regulatory T cells. The sequence was collected from a human donor in good health. The V and J segments used are TRBV19 and TRBJ2-5, with TRBD1 tentatively as D gene (6 bases match). The CDR3 amino acid sequence is: CASSERGRGMETQYF. Read as DNA, the sequence is TGTGCCAGTAGCGAACGTGGCAGGGGTATGGAGACCCAGTACTTC.